This record covers a single T cell receptor beta chain. Its antigen is not known. This entry is derived from a study of graft-versus-host responses after intestinal transplantation. Study details: Grafts that recipients had were multivisceral, liver-intestinal, or isolated intestinal transplants. Recipients uniformly received anti-thymocyte globulin induction, followed by tacrolimus and steroids for 2 to 4 years. Notes on the study in general: Association was observed between peak circulating GvH clone levels and early post-transplant HvG declines. In recipient marrow, GvH clones were found, and some appeared first in ileum or blood.

With V trimmed by 5 bases and J by 2 bases, 6 bases remained unmatched. This CDR3 has 15 amino acids. Germline V lookup: CDR1 SGHVS, CDR2 FQNEAQ. Clones were read by immunoSEQ multiplex PCR, and TCRdb kept only the in-frame ones, dropping some. The sample consists of tens of thousands of clones, roughly nine tenths of them appearing once. This sample comprised PBMCs, obtained 650 to 690 days after intestinal transplant. The sequence came from a human patient who received an intestinal transplant, so some T cells may come from the graft donor. The V call is TRBV7-8, the J call TRBJ2-1; the match to TRBD1 covers 7 bases. The CDR3 DNA reads TGTGCCAGCAGCCCAACAGGGGTACCCTACAATGAGCAGTTCTTC. Its translation: CASSPTGVPYNEQFF. Drawing the rest from reference TRBV7-8 and TRBJ2-1, the complete variable domain is GAGVSQSPRYKVAKRGQDVALRCDPISGHVSLFWYQQALGQGPEFLTYFQNEAQLDKSGLPSDRFFAERPEGSVSTLKIQRTQQEDSAVYLCASSPTGVPYNEQFFGPGTRLTVL.